The present entry profiles one T cell receptor (beta chain) with its context. This sample was taken from a study of CXCR3-negative and CXCR3-positive naive CD8 T cells. There are 13 residues in the CDR3. Germline CDR1 reads SGHRS; CDR2 reads YFSETQ. The authors prepared UMI-labeled TRB cDNA libraries by 5' RACE. TCRdb reworked the 5' RACE reads into one entry per CDR3 protein, no DNA. This table holds 45,000 to 65,000 distinct CDR3 sequences. The source is a human donor in good health. Some clones in this sample may be carry-over from other donors' samples. Sequencing used naive CXCR3- CD8+ T cells from blood. Subset given: CD45RO-CCR7+CD27+CD95- naive CD8+ T cells lacking CXCR3 (TNR3-). V gene TRBV5-1 combines with J gene TRBJ2-3. CDR3: CASSRVRGDTQYF. The full variable domain, rest sourced from reference TRBV5-1 and TRBJ2-3, is KAGVTQTPRYLIKTRGQQVTLSCSPISGHRSVSWYQQTPGQGLQFLFEYFSETQRNKGNFPGRFSGRQFSNSRSEMNVSTLELGDSALYLCASSRVRGDTQYFGPGTRLTVL.